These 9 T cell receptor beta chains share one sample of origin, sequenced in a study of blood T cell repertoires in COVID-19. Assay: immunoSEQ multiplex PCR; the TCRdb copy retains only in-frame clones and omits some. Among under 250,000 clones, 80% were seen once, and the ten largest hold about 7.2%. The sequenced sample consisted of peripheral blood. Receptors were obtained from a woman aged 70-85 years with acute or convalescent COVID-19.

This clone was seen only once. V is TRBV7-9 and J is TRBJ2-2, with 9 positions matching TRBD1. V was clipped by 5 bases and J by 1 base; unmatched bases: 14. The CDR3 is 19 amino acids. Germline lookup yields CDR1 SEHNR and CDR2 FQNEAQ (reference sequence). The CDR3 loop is CASSPTYAGTGLNTGELFF. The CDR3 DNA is TGTGCCAGCAGCCCCACGTATGCCGGGACAGGGTTGAACACCGGGGAGCTGTTTTTT.

This CDR3 reads CATSDLGAGGTQHF. The CDR3 region has the DNA TGTGCCACCAGTGATTTGGGGGCGGGGGGCACTCAGCATTTT. The V gene is TRBV24-1, the J gene TRBJ1-5; D may be TRBD1 (6 bases). Germline V gene sequence: CDR1 KGHDR, CDR2 SFDVKD. The ends were cut back, 0 bases at V and 13 bases at J, with 15 bases in the middle. CDR3 size: 14 residues.

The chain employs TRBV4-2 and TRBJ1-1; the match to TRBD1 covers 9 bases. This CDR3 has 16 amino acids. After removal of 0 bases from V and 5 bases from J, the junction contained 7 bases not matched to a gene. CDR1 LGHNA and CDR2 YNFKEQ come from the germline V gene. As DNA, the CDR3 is TGTGCCAGCAGCCAAGACCCCGGGACAGGGAGTACTGAAGCTTTCTTT. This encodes CASSQDPGTGSTEAFF.

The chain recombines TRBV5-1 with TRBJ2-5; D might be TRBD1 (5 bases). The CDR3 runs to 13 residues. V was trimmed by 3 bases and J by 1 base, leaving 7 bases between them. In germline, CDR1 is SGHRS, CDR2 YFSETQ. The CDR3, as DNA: TGCGCCAGCAGCTCAGGGTCCCAAGAGACCCAGTACTTC. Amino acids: CASSSGSQETQYF.

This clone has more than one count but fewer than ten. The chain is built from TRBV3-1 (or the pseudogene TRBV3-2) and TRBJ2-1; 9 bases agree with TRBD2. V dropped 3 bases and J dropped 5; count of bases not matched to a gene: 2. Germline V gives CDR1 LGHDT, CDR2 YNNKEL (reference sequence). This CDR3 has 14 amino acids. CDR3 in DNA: TGTGCCAGCAGCCACGGGACTAGCAACAATGAGCAGTTCTTC. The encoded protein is CASSHGTSNNEQFF.

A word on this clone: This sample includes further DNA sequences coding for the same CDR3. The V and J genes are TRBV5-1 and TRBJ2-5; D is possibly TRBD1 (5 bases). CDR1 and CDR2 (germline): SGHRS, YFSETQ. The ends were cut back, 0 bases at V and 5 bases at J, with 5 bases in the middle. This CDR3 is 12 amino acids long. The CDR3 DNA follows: TGCGCCAGCAGCTTGGCAGGGGAGACCCAGTACTTC. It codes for CASSLAGETQYF.

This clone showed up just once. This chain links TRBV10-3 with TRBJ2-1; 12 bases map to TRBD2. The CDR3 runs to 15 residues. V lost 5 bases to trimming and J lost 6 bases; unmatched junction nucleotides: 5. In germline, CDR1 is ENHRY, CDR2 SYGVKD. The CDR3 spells CAISKETSGGNEQFF. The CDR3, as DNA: TGTGCCATCAGTAAAGAGACTAGCGGGGGCAATGAGCAGTTCTTC.

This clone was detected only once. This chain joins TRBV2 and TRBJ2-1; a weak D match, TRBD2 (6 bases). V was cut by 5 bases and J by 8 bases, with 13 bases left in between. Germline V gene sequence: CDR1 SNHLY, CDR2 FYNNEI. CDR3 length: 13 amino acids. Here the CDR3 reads CASSMGRGDEQFF. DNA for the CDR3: TGTGCCAGCAGTATGGGGCGCGGGGATGAGCAGTTCTTC. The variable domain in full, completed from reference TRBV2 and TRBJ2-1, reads EPEVTQTPSHQVTQMGQEVILRCVPISNHLYFYWYRQILGQKVEFLVSFYNNEISEKSEIFDDQFSVERPDGSNFTLKIRSTKLEDSAMYFCASSMGRGDEQFFGPGTRLTVL.

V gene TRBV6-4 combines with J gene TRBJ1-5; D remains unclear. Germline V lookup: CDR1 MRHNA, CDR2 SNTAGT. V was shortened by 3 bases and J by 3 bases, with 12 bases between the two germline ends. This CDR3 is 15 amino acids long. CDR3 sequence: CASSEYAGLNQPQHF. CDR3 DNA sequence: TGTGCCAGCAGTGAATATGCAGGACTCAATCAGCCCCAGCATTTT.